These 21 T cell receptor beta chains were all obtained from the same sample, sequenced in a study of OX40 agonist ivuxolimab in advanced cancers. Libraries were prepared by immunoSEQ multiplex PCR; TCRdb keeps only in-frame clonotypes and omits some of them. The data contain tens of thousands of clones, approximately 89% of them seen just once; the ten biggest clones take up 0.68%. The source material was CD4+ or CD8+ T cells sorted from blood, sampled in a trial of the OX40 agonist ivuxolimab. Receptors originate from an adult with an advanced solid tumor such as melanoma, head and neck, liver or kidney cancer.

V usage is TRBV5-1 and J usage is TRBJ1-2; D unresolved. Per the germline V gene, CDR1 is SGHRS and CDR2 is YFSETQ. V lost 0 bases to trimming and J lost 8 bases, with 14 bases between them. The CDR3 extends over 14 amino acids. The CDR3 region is CASSLAPGTKGYTF. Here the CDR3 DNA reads TGCGCCAGCAGCTTGGCCCCAGGCACTAAGGGCTACACCTTC.

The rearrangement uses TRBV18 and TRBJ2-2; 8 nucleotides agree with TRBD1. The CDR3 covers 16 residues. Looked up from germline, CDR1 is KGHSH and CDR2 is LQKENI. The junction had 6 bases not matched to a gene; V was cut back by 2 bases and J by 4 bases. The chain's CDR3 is CASSPGQGVSTGELFF. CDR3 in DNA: TGTGCCAGCTCACCAGGACAGGGCGTTAGCACCGGGGAGCTGTTTTTT.

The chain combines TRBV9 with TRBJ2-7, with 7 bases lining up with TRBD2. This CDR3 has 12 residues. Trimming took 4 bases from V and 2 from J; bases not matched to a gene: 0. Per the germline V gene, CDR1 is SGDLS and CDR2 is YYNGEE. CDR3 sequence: CASSSGTYEQYF. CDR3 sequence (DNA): TGTGCCAGCAGCAGCGGGACCTACGAGCAGTACTTC.

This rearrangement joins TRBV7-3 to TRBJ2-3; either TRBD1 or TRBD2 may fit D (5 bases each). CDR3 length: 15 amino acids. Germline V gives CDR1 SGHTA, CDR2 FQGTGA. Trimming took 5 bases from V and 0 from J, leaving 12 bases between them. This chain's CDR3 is CASSRDATSTDTQYF. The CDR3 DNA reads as TGTGCCAGCAGCCGGGACGCCACTAGCACAGATACGCAGTATTTT.

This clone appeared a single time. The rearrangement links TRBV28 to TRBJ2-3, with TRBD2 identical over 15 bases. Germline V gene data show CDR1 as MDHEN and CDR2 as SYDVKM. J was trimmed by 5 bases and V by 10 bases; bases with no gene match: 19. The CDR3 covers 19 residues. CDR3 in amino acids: CATAAWGLAGGSRGDTQYF. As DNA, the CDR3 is TGTGCCACCGCAGCATGGGGACTAGCGGGAGGAAGTAGGGGAGATACGCAGTATTTT.

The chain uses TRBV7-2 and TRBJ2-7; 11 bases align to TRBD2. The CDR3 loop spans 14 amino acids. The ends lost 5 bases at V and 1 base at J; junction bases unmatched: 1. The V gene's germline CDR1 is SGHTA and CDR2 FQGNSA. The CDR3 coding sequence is TGTGCCAGCAGCGGGACTAGCGGATCCTACGAGCAGTACTTC. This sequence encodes CASSGTSGSYEQYF.

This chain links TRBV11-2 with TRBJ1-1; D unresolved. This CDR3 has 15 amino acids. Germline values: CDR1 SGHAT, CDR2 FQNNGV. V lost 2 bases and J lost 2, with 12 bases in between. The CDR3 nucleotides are TGTGCCAGCAGCTTATACGACGGGATAAACACTGAAGCTTTCTTT. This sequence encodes CASSLYDGINTEAFF. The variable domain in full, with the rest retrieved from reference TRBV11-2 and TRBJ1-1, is EAGVAQSPRYKIIEKRQSVAFWCNPISGHATLYWYQQILGQGPKLLIQFQNNGVVDDSQLPKDRFSAERLKGVDSTLKIQPAKLEDSAVYLCASSLYDGINTEAFFGQGTRLTVV.

In DNA form, the CDR3 reads TGTGCCAGCAGACGACAGGGCCGGGACGAGCAGTACTTC. It yields the protein CASRRQGRDEQYF. J is TRBJ2-7 and V is TRBV6-6; 7 bases match TRBD1. Trimming removed 6 bases from V and 5 bases from J; junction bases left unmatched: 7. Germline V gives CDR1 MNHNY, CDR2 SVGAGI (reference sequence). This CDR3 region has 13 residues.

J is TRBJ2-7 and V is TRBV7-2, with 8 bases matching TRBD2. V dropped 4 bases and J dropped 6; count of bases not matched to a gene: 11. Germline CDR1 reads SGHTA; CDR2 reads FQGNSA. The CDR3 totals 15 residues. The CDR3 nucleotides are TGTGCCAGCAGCTCGGGGGGGCCGGGCTCGTTCGAGCAGTACTTC. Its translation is CASSSGGPGSFEQYF.

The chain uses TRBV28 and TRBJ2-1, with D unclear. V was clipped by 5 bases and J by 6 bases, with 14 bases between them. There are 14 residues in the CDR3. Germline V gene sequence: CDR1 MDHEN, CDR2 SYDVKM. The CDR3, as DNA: TGTGCCAGCAGTGAAGCAGGTAGAATCAATGAGCAGTTCTTC. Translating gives CASSEAGRINEQFF.

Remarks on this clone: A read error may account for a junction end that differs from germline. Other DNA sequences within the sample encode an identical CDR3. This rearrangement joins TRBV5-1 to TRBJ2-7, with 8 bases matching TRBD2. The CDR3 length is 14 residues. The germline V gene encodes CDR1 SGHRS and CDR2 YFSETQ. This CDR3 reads CASSFEREIYEQYF. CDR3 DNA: TGCGCTAGCAGCTTTGAGCGGGAGATTTACGAGCAGTACTTC. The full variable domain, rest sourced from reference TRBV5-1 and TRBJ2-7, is KAGVTQTPRYLIKTRGQQVTLSCSPISGHRSVSWYQQTPGQGLQFLFEYFSETQRNKGNFPGRFSGRQFSNSRSEMNVSTLELGDSALYLCASSFEREIYEQYFGPGTRLTVT.

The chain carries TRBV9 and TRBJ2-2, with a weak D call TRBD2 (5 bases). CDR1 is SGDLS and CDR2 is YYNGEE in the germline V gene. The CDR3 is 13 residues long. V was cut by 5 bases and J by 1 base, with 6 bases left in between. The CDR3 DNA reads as TGTGCCAGCAGAGGGAGGAACACCGGGGAGCTGTTTTTT. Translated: CASRGRNTGELFF.

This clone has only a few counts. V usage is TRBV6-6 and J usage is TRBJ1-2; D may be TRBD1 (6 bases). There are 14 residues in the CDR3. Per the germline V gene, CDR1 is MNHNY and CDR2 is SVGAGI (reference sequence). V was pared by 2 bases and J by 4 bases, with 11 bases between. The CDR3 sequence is CASSYGGQPYGYTF. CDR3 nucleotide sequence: TGTGCCAGCAGTTACGGGGGACAACCCTATGGCTACACCTTC.

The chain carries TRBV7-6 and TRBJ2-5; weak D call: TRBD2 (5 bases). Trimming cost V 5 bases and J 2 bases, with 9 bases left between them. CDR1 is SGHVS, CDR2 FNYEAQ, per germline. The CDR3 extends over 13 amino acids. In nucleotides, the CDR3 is TGTGCCAGCAGCCAGGACTTTCAAGAGACCCAGTACTTC. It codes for CASSQDFQETQYF. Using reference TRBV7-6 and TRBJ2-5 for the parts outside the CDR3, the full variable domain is GAGVSQSPRYKVTKRGQDVALRCDPISGHVSLYWYRQALGQGPEFLTYFNYEAQQDKSGLPNDRFSAERPEGSISTLTIQRTEQRDSAMYRCASSQDFQETQYFGPGTRLLVL.

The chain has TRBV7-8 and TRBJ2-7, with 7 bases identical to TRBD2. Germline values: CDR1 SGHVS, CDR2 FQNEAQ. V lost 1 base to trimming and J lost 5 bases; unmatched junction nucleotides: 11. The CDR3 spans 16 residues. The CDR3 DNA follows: TGTGCCAGCAGCTTAGTAACCGGGACTACCTTCCACGAGCAGTACTTC. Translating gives CASSLVTGTTFHEQYF.

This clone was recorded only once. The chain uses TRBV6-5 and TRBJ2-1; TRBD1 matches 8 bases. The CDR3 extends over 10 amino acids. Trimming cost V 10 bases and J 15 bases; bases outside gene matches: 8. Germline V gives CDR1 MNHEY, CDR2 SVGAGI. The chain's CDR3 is CATQGARMFF. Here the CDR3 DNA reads TGTGCCACCCAGGGGGCGCGGATGTTCTTC.

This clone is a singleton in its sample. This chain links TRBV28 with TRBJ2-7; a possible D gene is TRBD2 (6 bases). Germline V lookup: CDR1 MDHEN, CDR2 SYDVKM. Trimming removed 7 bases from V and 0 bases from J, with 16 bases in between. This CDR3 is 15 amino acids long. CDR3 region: CASTLGGTSSYEQYF. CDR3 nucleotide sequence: TGTGCCAGCACCTTGGGCGGGACCAGCTCCTACGAGCAGTACTTC.

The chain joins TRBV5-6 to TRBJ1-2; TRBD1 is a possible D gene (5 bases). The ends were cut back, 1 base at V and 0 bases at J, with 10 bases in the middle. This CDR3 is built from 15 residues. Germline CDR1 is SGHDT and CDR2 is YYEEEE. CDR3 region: CASSLRGSSNYGYTF. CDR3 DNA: TGTGCCAGCAGCTTGAGGGGTTCCTCTAACTATGGCTACACCTTC.

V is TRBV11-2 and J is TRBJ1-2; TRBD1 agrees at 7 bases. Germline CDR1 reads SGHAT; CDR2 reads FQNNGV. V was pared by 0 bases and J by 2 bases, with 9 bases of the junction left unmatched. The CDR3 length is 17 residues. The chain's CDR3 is CASSLDGQAAQNYGYTF. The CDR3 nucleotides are TGTGCCAGCAGCTTAGATGGACAGGCGGCTCAAAACTATGGCTACACCTTC.

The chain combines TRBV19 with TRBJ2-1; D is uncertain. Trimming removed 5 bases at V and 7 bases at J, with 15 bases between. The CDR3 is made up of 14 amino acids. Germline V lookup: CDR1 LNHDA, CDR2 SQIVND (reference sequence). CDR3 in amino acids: CASSYDSYRNEQFF. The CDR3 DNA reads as TGTGCCAGTAGTTATGACTCCTATCGGAATGAGCAGTTCTTC.

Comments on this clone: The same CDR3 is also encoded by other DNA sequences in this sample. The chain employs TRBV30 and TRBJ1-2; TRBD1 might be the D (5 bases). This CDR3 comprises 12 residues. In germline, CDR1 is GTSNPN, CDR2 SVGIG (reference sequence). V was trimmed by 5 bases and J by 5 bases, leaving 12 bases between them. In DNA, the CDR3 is TGTGCCTGGGGGGACGGCTTTTATGGCTACACCTTC. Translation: CAWGDGFYGYTF.